These T cell receptor beta chains were read from a single sample in a study of immune evolution from preneoplasia to lung adenocarcinoma. Profiled with immunoSEQ multiplex PCR; TCRdb holds only in-frame clones, not every one. The repertoire holds thousands of clones, roughly 74% seen once, with around 9.5% in the top ten. Sequencing was performed on FFPE adjacent normal lung tissue. Receptors were obtained from a donor at least 70 years old with lung adenocarcinoma. Both conserved end residues are part of each CDR3. A D gene is named only where the DNA matches it firmly. Some rows have no size entry. The others give once, few or many, or a class for an expanded clone.

J gene: TRBJ1-2; D gene: NA; V gene: TRBV6-1; clone size: few; CDR3 length: 10; CDR3 DNA: TGTGCCAGCAGTGGAGATGGCTACACCTTC; CDR3 protein: CASSGDGYTF
J gene: TRBJ1-1; D gene: NA; V gene: TRBV18; clone size: few; CDR3 length: 14; CDR3 DNA: TGTGCCAGCTCATCGACGGAAAAGGACACTGAAGCTTTCTTT; CDR3 protein: CASSSTEKDTEAFF
J gene: TRBJ1-1; D gene: TRBD1; V gene: TRBV6-6; clone size: few; CDR3 length: 15; CDR3 DNA: TGTGCCAGCAGGCGACAGGGGGAGGGAGGCACTGAAGCTTTCTTT; CDR3 protein: CASRRQGEGGTEAFF
J gene: TRBJ1-1; D gene: NA; V gene: TRBV4-1; clone size: NA; CDR3 length: 17; CDR3 DNA: TGCGCCAGCAGCCAAGCCTCCTGGGGGACTTTGAACACTGAAGCTTTCTTT; CDR3 protein: CASSQASWGTLNTEAFF
J gene: TRBJ1-2; D gene: TRBD1; V gene: TRBV2; clone size: medium-sized; CDR3 length: 15; CDR3 DNA: TGTGCCAGCAGTGCCGGGACAGGGGGGACTCTTGGCTACACCTTC; CDR3 protein: CASSAGTGGTLGYTF
J gene: TRBJ2-7; D gene: NA; V gene: TRBV28; clone size: NA; CDR3 length: 12; CDR3 DNA: TGTGCCAGCAGTCCGCCTCGGGGGCGGCAGTACTTC; CDR3 protein: CASSPPRGRQYF
J gene: TRBJ2-7; D gene: NA; V gene: TRBV29-1; clone size: once; CDR3 length: 13; CDR3 DNA: TGCAGCTTCGGGGCAGGGACCAGGGACGAGCAGTACTTC; CDR3 protein: CSFGAGTRDEQYF
J gene: TRBJ2-3; D gene: NA; V gene: TRBV10-2; clone size: NA; CDR3 length: 13; CDR3 DNA: TGCGCCAGCAGTGAAACCGGGACAGATACGCAGTATTTT; CDR3 protein: CASSETGTDTQYF
J gene: TRBJ2-5; D gene: NA; V gene: TRBV5-1; clone size: NA; CDR3 length: 15; CDR3 DNA: TGCGCCAGCAGCTTGGACTTAGGTCAATTGGAGACCCAGTACTTC; CDR3 protein: CASSLDLGQLETQYF
J gene: TRBJ1-2; D gene: TRBD1; V gene: TRBV7-8; clone size: NA; CDR3 length: 13; CDR3 DNA: TGTGCCAGCAGCCCGACAGGGTCCCCCGGCTACACCTTC; CDR3 protein: CASSPTGSPGYTF
J gene: TRBJ1-1; D gene: NA; V gene: TRBV29-1; clone size: few; CDR3 length: 14; CDR3 DNA: TGCAGCGTATTGATGGACAAATGGAACACTGAAGCTTTCTTT; CDR3 protein: CSVLMDKWNTEAFF
J gene: TRBJ1-1; D gene: NA; V gene: TRBV6-6; clone size: NA; CDR3 length: 15; CDR3 DNA: TGTGCCAGCAGTAACACAGGGCGGGGGGACACTGAAGCTTTCTTT; CDR3 protein: CASSNTGRGDTEAFF
J gene: TRBJ1-1; D gene: NA; V gene: TRBV6-1; clone size: NA; CDR3 length: 12; CDR3 DNA: TGTGCCAGCAGTAGGCGGAACACTGAAGCTTTCTTT; CDR3 protein: CASSRRNTEAFF
J gene: TRBJ2-1; D gene: NA; V gene: TRBV6-4; clone size: NA; CDR3 length: 14; CDR3 DNA: TGTGCCAGCAAGGTGGTAGCGGCTAACAATGAGCAGTTCTTC; CDR3 protein: CASKVVAANNEQFF
J gene: TRBJ2-7; D gene: NA; V gene: TRBV21-1; clone size: few; CDR3 length: 16; CDR3 DNA: TGTGCCAGCAGCAAAGGGTGGCAGGCTTCGGCCTACGAGCAGTACTTC; CDR3 protein: CASSKGWQASAYEQYF
J gene: TRBJ2-1; D gene: TRBD2; V gene: TRBV5-4; clone size: once; CDR3 length: 16; CDR3 DNA: TGTGCCAGCAGCTTGGCGGTGGCTAGCGGGAGTTATGAGCAGTTCTTC; CDR3 protein: CASSLAVASGSYEQFF
J gene: TRBJ2-2; D gene: NA; V gene: TRBV6-6; clone size: once; CDR3 length: 12; CDR3 DNA: TGTGCCAGCAGCCTTGGGACCGGGGAGCTGTTTTTT; CDR3 protein: CASSLGTGELFF
J gene: TRBJ2-2; D gene: NA; V gene: TRBV7-9; clone size: NA; CDR3 length: 12; CDR3 DNA: TGTGCCAGCAGCCCCTACACCGGGGAGCTGTTTTTT; CDR3 protein: CASSPYTGELFF
J gene: TRBJ2-7; D gene: NA; V gene: TRBV10-3; clone size: NA; CDR3 length: 12; CDR3 DNA: TGTGCCATCAGTGGATCAGGGTACGAGCAGTACTTC; CDR3 protein: CAISGSGYEQYF
J gene: TRBJ2-4; D gene: NA; V gene: TRBV18; clone size: once; CDR3 length: 13; CDR3 DNA: TGTGCCAGCTCACCACCGACGGAAAACATTCAGTACTTC; CDR3 protein: CASSPPTENIQYF
J gene: TRBJ1-1; D gene: NA; V gene: TRBV30; clone size: large; CDR3 length: 13; CDR3 DNA: TGTGCCTGGTTGGACCACATGAACACTGAAGCTTTCTTT; CDR3 protein: CAWLDHMNTEAFF
J gene: TRBJ1-2; D gene: NA; V gene: TRBV6-4; clone size: NA; CDR3 length: 13; CDR3 DNA: TGTGCCAGCAGTGACTCGGGGCGGGGTGGCTACACCTTC; CDR3 protein: CASSDSGRGGYTF
J gene: TRBJ1-2; D gene: NA; V gene: TRBV18; clone size: few; CDR3 length: 16; CDR3 DNA: TGTGCCAGCTCACCTAATGTCCGGGGGCTTAACTATGGCTACACCTTC; CDR3 protein: CASSPNVRGLNYGYTF
J gene: TRBJ2-7; D gene: NA; V gene: TRBV19; clone size: few; CDR3 length: 14; CDR3 DNA: TGTGCCAGTAGTATGACGGGGAATTACTACGAGCAGTACTTC; CDR3 protein: CASSMTGNYYEQYF
J gene: TRBJ2-1; D gene: TRBD1; V gene: TRBV6-4; clone size: NA; CDR3 length: 15; CDR3 DNA: TGTGCCAGCAGTGAGGGACAGGGGGCACACAATGAGCAGTTCTTC; CDR3 protein: CASSEGQGAHNEQFF
J gene: TRBJ2-7; D gene: NA; V gene: TRBV18; clone size: NA; CDR3 length: 11; CDR3 DNA: TGTGCCAGCTCACCCGGCTACGAGCAGTACTTC; CDR3 protein: CASSPGYEQYF
J gene: TRBJ1-3; D gene: NA; V gene: TRBV6-6; clone size: NA; CDR3 length: 15; CDR3 DNA: TGTGCCAGCACCGATGGTGGGTTTTCTGGAAACACCATATATTTT; CDR3 protein: CASTDGGFSGNTIYF
J gene: TRBJ1-2; D gene: NA; V gene: TRBV5-1; clone size: NA; CDR3 length: 13; CDR3 DNA: TGCGCCAGCAGCACGGGAGTTAACTATGGCTACACCTTC; CDR3 protein: CASSTGVNYGYTF
J gene: TRBJ2-1; D gene: NA; V gene: TRBV7-3; clone size: NA; CDR3 length: 15; CDR3 DNA: TGTGCCAGCAGCTTAATAGCAGAATCCTACAATGAGCAGTTCTTC; CDR3 protein: CASSLIAESYNEQFF
J gene: TRBJ2-5; D gene: TRBD2; V gene: TRBV7-7; clone size: NA; CDR3 length: 16; CDR3 DNA: TGTGCTAGCAGCTTAGGCCCCGGACTAGCGGGAGACGTTCAGTACTTC; CDR3 protein: CASSLGPGLAGDVQYF
J gene: TRBJ1-1; D gene: NA; V gene: TRBV7-2; clone size: NA; CDR3 length: 13; CDR3 DNA: TGTGCCAGCAGCCGTCTGGAGCACACTGAAGCTTTCTTT; CDR3 protein: CASSRLEHTEAFF
J gene: TRBJ2-1; D gene: TRBD2; V gene: TRBV5-4; clone size: NA; CDR3 length: 17; CDR3 DNA: TGTGCCAGCAGCTTGCTAGCGGGAGGGCCAAGTTACAATGAGCAGTTCTTC; CDR3 protein: CASSLLAGGPSYNEQFF
J gene: TRBJ2-5; D gene: TRBD1; V gene: TRBV11-2; clone size: NA; CDR3 length: 15; CDR3 DNA: TGTGCCAGCAGCTCCACTGGGACAGGGGGGCAAACCCAGTACTTC; CDR3 protein: CASSSTGTGGQTQYF
J gene: TRBJ1-1; D gene: NA; V gene: TRBV7-8; clone size: NA; CDR3 length: 14; CDR3 DNA: TGTGCCAGCAGCTTGCGGACAGCCAACACTGAAGCTTTCTTT; CDR3 protein: CASSLRTANTEAFF
J gene: TRBJ1-1; D gene: NA; V gene: TRBV7-9; clone size: NA; CDR3 length: 14; CDR3 DNA: TGTGCCAGCAGCCGGACAGATCTTGGCACTGAAGCTTTCTTT; CDR3 protein: CASSRTDLGTEAFF
J gene: TRBJ1-1; D gene: NA; V gene: TRBV11-2; clone size: NA; CDR3 length: 13; CDR3 DNA: TGTGCCAGCTCCCTCGTACTGAACACTGAAGCTTTCTTT; CDR3 protein: CASSLVLNTEAFF
J gene: TRBJ2-5; D gene: TRBD1; V gene: TRBV18; clone size: NA; CDR3 length: 14; CDR3 DNA: TGTGCCAGCTCGCCCGGGACAGGGGACGAGACCCAGTACTTC; CDR3 protein: CASSPGTGDETQYF
J gene: TRBJ1-1; D gene: NA; V gene: TRBV5-6; clone size: once; CDR3 length: 13; CDR3 DNA: TGTGCCAGCAGTCGGACACTTGGCGGGGAAGCTTTCTTT; CDR3 protein: CASSRTLGGEAFF
J gene: TRBJ2-5; D gene: NA; V gene: TRBV7-3; clone size: large; CDR3 length: 15; CDR3 DNA: TGTGCCAGCAGCTTAACGGTGGCAGACCAAGAGACCCAGTACTTC; CDR3 protein: CASSLTVADQETQYF
J gene: TRBJ2-7; D gene: TRBD2; V gene: TRBV30; clone size: NA; CDR3 length: 14; CDR3 DNA: TGTGCCTGTACGTCCGGAGCGGGGTCCTACGAGCAGTACTTC; CDR3 protein: CACTSGAGSYEQYF
J gene: TRBJ2-7; D gene: NA; V gene: TRBV29-1; clone size: NA; CDR3 length: 12; CDR3 DNA: TGCAGCGTGAGGGACATAGCCTACGAGCAGTACTTC; CDR3 protein: CSVRDIAYEQYF
J gene: TRBJ2-3; D gene: NA; V gene: TRBV7-8; clone size: few; CDR3 length: 13; CDR3 DNA: TGTGCCAGCAGCTCCAGCGGGCAAGATACGCAGTATTTT; CDR3 protein: CASSSSGQDTQYF